A selection of T cell receptor beta chains follows, all from one sample in a study of blood T cell repertoires in COVID-19. TCRdb's table, derived via immunoSEQ multiplex PCR, lists solely in-frame clones and lacks some. This sample has approximately 200,000 clones, with roughly four fifths found just once. Material for sequencing was peripheral blood. The source is a woman aged 50 to 65 with acute or convalescent COVID-19. The CDR3 runs from the conserved cysteine through the conserved F or W. D genes are given only for firm matches. Some rows have no size entry. The others give once, few or many, or a class for an expanded clone.

clone_size: .; v_call: TRBV7-2; j_call: TRBJ1-5; d_call: .; cdr3_nt: TGTGCCAGCAGCTTACTCAGGGGCAATCAGCCCCAGCATTTT; cdr3_aa: CASSLLRGNQPQHF
clone_size: .; v_call: TRBV5-5; j_call: TRBJ1-5; d_call: TRBD1; cdr3_nt: TGTGCCAGCAGCTTGTGGCAGGGGGCGAATCAGCCCCAGCATTTT; cdr3_aa: CASSLWQGANQPQHF
clone_size: once; v_call: TRBV7-2; j_call: TRBJ2-3; d_call: TRBD2; cdr3_nt: TGTGCCAGCTCTACCGCGGGGGGAGGTGGGGCAGATACGCAGTATTTT; cdr3_aa: CASSTAGGGGADTQYF
clone_size: .; v_call: TRBV2; j_call: TRBJ1-5; d_call: .; cdr3_nt: TGTGCCAGCACCCGGCGGGGGGCGAGTACCAATCAGCCCCAGCATTTT; cdr3_aa: CASTRRGASTNQPQHF
clone_size: .; v_call: TRBV6-4; j_call: TRBJ1-6; d_call: .; cdr3_nt: TGTGCCAGCAGTGAGACAGCCGAGAATTCACCCCTCCACTTT; cdr3_aa: CASSETAENSPLHF
clone_size: .; v_call: TRBV7-2; j_call: TRBJ2-7; d_call: TRBD1; cdr3_nt: TGTGCCAGCAGCCTCAACCGGGGACAGGGAAGTACCAAGCAGTACTTC; cdr3_aa: CASSLNRGQGSTKQYF
clone_size: once; v_call: TRBV7-9; j_call: TRBJ1-1; d_call: .; cdr3_nt: TGTGCCAGCAGCTTAGTTTACAGGGACCACACTGAAGCTTTCTTT; cdr3_aa: CASSLVYRDHTEAFF
clone_size: .; v_call: TRBV6-4; j_call: TRBJ1-2; d_call: .; cdr3_nt: TGTGCCAGCAGTGACCCCAAGGGGCCAACTAACTATGGCTACACCTTC; cdr3_aa: CASSDPKGPTNYGYTF
clone_size: once; v_call: TRBV15; j_call: TRBJ2-1; d_call: .; cdr3_nt: TGTGCCACCAGCGACGACAGGGAGGTTGACCGCTCCTACAATGAGCAGTTCTTC; cdr3_aa: CATSDDREVDRSYNEQFF
clone_size: .; v_call: TRBV29-1; j_call: TRBJ2-7; d_call: .; cdr3_nt: TGCAGCGTTGCGCGAGGGACGCGGGGATACGAGCAGTACTTC; cdr3_aa: CSVARGTRGYEQYF
clone_size: once; v_call: TRBV5-6; j_call: TRBJ2-5; d_call: .; cdr3_nt: TGTGCCAGCAGCTGGGGGACTGCAGGAGAGACCCAGTACTTC; cdr3_aa: CASSWGTAGETQYF
clone_size: .; v_call: TRBV7-9; j_call: TRBJ1-4; d_call: TRBD1; cdr3_nt: TGTGCCAGCAGTCTTAAAGCGCAGGGGGCGCGGGAAAAACTGTTTTTT; cdr3_aa: CASSLKAQGAREKLFF
clone_size: .; v_call: TRBV5-1; j_call: TRBJ2-5; d_call: TRBD1; cdr3_nt: TGCGCCAGCAGCCAGAGGACAGGAACACAAGAGACCCAGTACTTC; cdr3_aa: CASSQRTGTQETQYF
clone_size: once; v_call: TRBV6-5; j_call: TRBJ2-7; d_call: TRBD1; cdr3_nt: TGTGCCAGCAGACCCCGGGACAGGGACTCCTACGAGCAGTACTTC; cdr3_aa: CASRPRDRDSYEQYF
clone_size: few; v_call: TRBV5-1; j_call: TRBJ2-1; d_call: .; cdr3_nt: TGCGCCAGCAGCTTGGTCATAACTCAAAACAATGAGCAGTTCTTC; cdr3_aa: CASSLVITQNNEQFF
clone_size: .; v_call: TRBV25-1; j_call: TRBJ2-7; d_call: .; cdr3_nt: TGTGCCAGCAGTGAAGTAGGGACTCTTTCCTACGAGCAGTACTTC; cdr3_aa: CASSEVGTLSYEQYF
clone_size: .; v_call: TRBV9; j_call: TRBJ1-5; d_call: TRBD1; cdr3_nt: TGTGCCAGCAGTGCTTCCGGACAGGGGGGACAGCCCCAGCATTTT; cdr3_aa: CASSASGQGGQPQHF
clone_size: .; v_call: TRBV27; j_call: TRBJ1-1; d_call: .; cdr3_nt: TGTGCCAGCACTCAAAAACAGGGTATAGGGACTGAAGCTTTCTTT; cdr3_aa: CASTQKQGIGTEAFF
clone_size: few; v_call: TRBV3-1/TRBV3-2; j_call: TRBJ1-3; d_call: .; cdr3_nt: TGTGCCAGCAGCCAAGCTGGTTTGAGCTCTGGAAACACCATATATTTT; cdr3_aa: CASSQAGLSSGNTIYF
clone_size: .; v_call: TRBV11-1; j_call: TRBJ2-5; d_call: TRBD2; cdr3_nt: TGTGCCAGCAGCTCACTAGCGGGGGGCGAGACCCAGTACTTC; cdr3_aa: CASSSLAGGETQYF
clone_size: once; v_call: TRBV30; j_call: TRBJ1-2; d_call: TRBD1; cdr3_nt: TGTGCCTGGAGTGTAGGGACAGGGTATTATGGCTACACCTTC; cdr3_aa: CAWSVGTGYYGYTF
clone_size: .; v_call: TRBV11-2; j_call: TRBJ2-7; d_call: TRBD1; cdr3_nt: TGTGCCAGCAGCTCGACAACAGGGGGCGGAACCTACGAGCAGTACTTC; cdr3_aa: CASSSTTGGGTYEQYF
clone_size: .; v_call: TRBV6-6; j_call: TRBJ1-2; d_call: .; cdr3_nt: TGTGCCAGCAGCGGGAGGACCGACTACACCTTC; cdr3_aa: CASSGRTDYTF
clone_size: .; v_call: TRBV7-6; j_call: TRBJ1-5; d_call: .; cdr3_nt: TGTGCCAGCAGCTTATGGGCGGGGGACGGTCAGCCCCAGCATTTT; cdr3_aa: CASSLWAGDGQPQHF
clone_size: .; v_call: TRBV7-2; j_call: TRBJ1-6; d_call: .; cdr3_nt: TGTGCCAGCAGCAGGACTCTCTATAATTCACCCCTCCACTTT; cdr3_aa: CASSRTLYNSPLHF
clone_size: .; v_call: TRBV27; j_call: TRBJ2-6; d_call: TRBD2; cdr3_nt: TGTGCCAGTTATGGACTAGCGGGATCTGGGGCCAACGTCCTGACTTTC; cdr3_aa: CASYGLAGSGANVLTF